A selection of T cell receptor beta chains follows, all from one sample in a study of cytomegalovirus exposure and HLA in healthy donors. Only in-frame clones appear in the TCRdb table, and some are missing; sequencing was by immunoSEQ multiplex PCR. The table shows roughly 60,000 clones, with 91% occurring only once. The sample taken for sequencing was PBMCs. These receptor sequences come from a woman under 40 in good health and CMV-seronegative. Both conserved end residues are trimmed from each CDR3.

>TRBJ2-7|9|TRBV7-2
ASSLYYEQY
>TRBJ2-3|12|TRBV7-8
ASSSSQPTDTQY
>TRBJ2-3|15|TRBV7-3
ASSSGHSGTSTDTQY
>TRBJ2-2|13|TRBV13
ASSPRTGSTGELF
>TRBJ1-2|13|TRBV9
ASSPDPGPVYGYT
>TRBJ1-3|11|TRBV25-1
ASSEWSENTIY
>TRBJ2-2|14|TRBV5-6
ASSLGGRVATGELF
>TRBJ1-1|12|TRBV5-1
ASSFQGENTEAF
>TRBJ1-1|14|TRBV27
ASCFITGARVTEAF
>TRBJ2-7|12|TRBV10-3
AITSGLAGYEQY
>TRBJ2-3|12|TRBV5-4
ASSFGGYTDTQY
>TRBJ2-1|9|TRBV30
AWSVLGEQF
>TRBJ2-1|15|TRBV27
ASSPPTSGRWYNEQF
>TRBJ2-1|15|TRBV27
ASSFMADSSVTNEQF
>TRBJ2-7|13|TRBV5-1
ASSSRTSGNYEQY
>TRBJ2-2|12|TRBV14
ASSQYRGTGELF
>TRBJ1-1|15|TRBV9
ASSVGTWGQVNTEAF
>TRBJ2-3|13|TRBV7-3
ASSFDSGRSDTQY
>TRBJ2-5|11|TRBV14
ASSQELLGTQY
>TRBJ2-5|13|TRBV11-2
ASSLSTGYLETQY
>TRBJ2-7|12|TRBV27
ASSAGTGGYEQY
>TRBJ1-1|10|TRBV5-6
ASSFKELSAF
>TRBJ2-1|12|TRBV11-2
ASSLGTGGYEQF
>TRBJ1-5|14|TRBV18
ASSPSIGVGNQPQH
>TRBJ1-2|13|TRBV30
AWSRARGRNYGYT
>TRBJ2-1|12|TRBV9
ASSVEGRGNEQF